The entry below gives a single TCR beta chain sequence along with its context. No cognate antigen has been identified for it. No qualities accompany the bases; no much larger clone lies one base away. The sample comes from a study of blood T cell repertoires in COVID-19 (dated by TCRdb to 2020 to 2022). Background for the entire study: Collaborator samples came from the United States, Italy and Spain and covered acute and convalescent phases of COVID-19. Where available, HLA class I and class II types were taken from metadata supplied by the sample provider and were not determined by assay-based typing. The material from the prospective study consisted of cDNA or gDNA derived from T cells, B-cell-depleted T cells, or PBMCs. Samples were obtained from the ongoing ImmuneRACE study (first 160 participants) and from over 1,000 subjects provided by 6 global collaborators. Subjects who had been exposed to COVID-19, were actively infected with it, or had recovered from it provided the deeply sampled blood TCRbeta repertoires that made up the dataset. Nearly every sample came with metadata listing a de-identified subject ID, COVID-19 status, age in years and sex. The repertoires were released in a freely available public database intended as a resource for research on the immune response to SARS-CoV-2. Overall study results and their limits: Clinical and demographic metadata were provided uncurated, with the amount varying by source and participant.

Reading from cysteine to phenylalanine, the CDR3 counts 15 amino acids. The only DNA kept is the CDR3, 45 bases in frame from the first base. V is cut by 4 bases and J by 4 bases, and the space between the germline ends is 15 bases. Taken from the germline V gene (reference sequence), the CDR1 and CDR2 loops are MNHEY and SMNVEV. TCRbeta CDR3 regions were amplified from genomic DNA by means of the immunoSEQ Assay, a bias-controlled multiplex PCR. Under the source paper's analysis protocol: The number of nucleated cells in each sample was estimated by amplification of reference gene primers within the assay. Sequence reads were collapsed and filtered to measure the absolute abundance of every unique TCRbeta CDR3 rearrangement. For each sample, productive Simpson clonality was calculated as the square root of Simpson's diversity index over productive rearrangements. TCRdb stores this immuneACCESS table with in-frame sequences only. Part of the clones is absent; in the studies checked, under half of the shortfall reflects unresolved V genes, and no reason is known for the rest. V, J and clone size were drawn from that table, and D and trimming were deduced from the DNA. The sample table lists 350,000 to 400,000 clones, roughly 90% of them with a count of one. The ten largest account for roughly 0.9% of the sample.

Participants in the prospective study were aged about 18 to 95 years, lived in under 30 United States geographic areas, and enrolled through a virtual design. Cohort assignment in the prospective study relied on participant-reported clinical history from a screening survey and a study questionnaire. A participant counted as exposed if, within 2 weeks of entering the study, that participant had been in contact with someone who had a PCR-confirmed or clinician-diagnosed COVID-19 case. Mobile phlebotomists in the prospective study collected whole blood, serum and a nasopharyngeal or oropharyngeal swab from every participant. Over a roughly 2-month period, participants in the prospective study had the option of providing additional blood draws and questionnaires. Before DNA extraction, prospective study blood samples were shipped either frozen or at room temperature.

Sequencing input: PBMCs or T cells enriched from blood (not recorded which). Recombination joined TRBV27 with TRBJ2-3, with TRBD1 tentatively as D gene (5 bases match). The origin of this receptor is a woman aged 40 to 50 who had been exposed to COVID-19. In nucleotide form, the sequence is TGTGCCAGCAGTTCACACAGGATGGCGCCAGATACGCAGTATTTT. This gives the protein CASSSHRMAPDTQYF.